This TCR beta chain was observed in a study of blood T cell repertoires in COVID-19. TCRdb's table, derived via immunoSEQ multiplex PCR, lists solely in-frame clones and lacks some. The sample consists of some 45,000 clones, around 85% of them appearing once. This clone appeared a few times. CDR1 is MGHDK, CDR2 SYGVNS, per germline. The V segment lost 3 bases and the J segment 1 base; nucleotides outside the gene matches: 3. The length of the CDR3 is 16 residues. This chain links TRBV25-1 with TRBJ2-1; 10 bases are shared with TRBD2. This TCR came from a woman older than 75 with acute or convalescent COVID-19. The sequencing input was peripheral blood. CDR3 nucleotide sequence: TGTGCCAGCAGTGACCCTAGCGGGAGATCCTACAATGAGCAGTTCTTC. Its protein product is CASSDPSGRSYNEQFF.